This TCR beta chain was observed in a study of shared clonotypes between healthy human individuals. Study details: Donors were a couple of women and a few men aged 18 to 49. A donor's plate count was three for CD4 naive and three for CD4 memory; CD8 naive had two and CD8 memory one. Study-level findings and limits: Several donors held roughly 5% of naive CD4 clonotypes in common.

The CDR3 sequence is 20 residues long. Trimming pared 3 bases from V and 0 bases from J, leaving 25 bases between. CDR1 is SGHRS, CDR2 YFSETQ, per germline. Method: immunoSEQ multiplex PCR; TCRdb's copy keeps in-frame clones and lacks some. The repertoire holds about 1 million clones, with approximately 80% as singletons. Turning to this clone: The antigen is not known.

CD4+ cell separation produced CD45RA+ naive and CD45RA-negative memory subsets. The sequenced sample was memory CD4+ T cells from PBMCs. Subset in this sample: CD45RA-negative fraction. The rearrangement uses TRBV5-1 and TRBJ2-1; tentative D call: TRBD1 (6 bases). This receptor was obtained from a man aged 18 to 30 in good health. Some clones in this sample may be carry-over from other donors' samples. CDR3 amino acids: CASSSDRLRDGLSSYNEQFF. The CDR3, as DNA: TGCGCCAGCAGCTCTGACAGGCTCCGGGACGGGCTAAGCTCCTACAATGAGCAGTTCTTC.